This T cell receptor beta chain was obtained from a study of identical twins. Germline V lookup: CDR1 LGHNA, CDR2 YSLEER. The CDR3 covers 13 residues. V gave up 2 bases and J gave up 3 bases, with 7 bases separating them. TCRdb ran MiXCR on the 5' RACE reads and lists one entry per CDR3 protein. The sample shows about 240,000 distinct CDR3 sequences, roughly a tenth of them seen only once. This clonotype was picked up a small number of times. J is TRBJ2-5 and V is TRBV4-3; TRBD1 might be the D (6 bases). This sequence was found in a man aged 50 to 59 in good health. The source material was memory T cells sorted from blood. The CDR3 loop reads CASSQHREETQYF. In DNA, the CDR3 is TGCGCCAGCAGCCAACACAGGGAAGAGACCCAGTACTTC.